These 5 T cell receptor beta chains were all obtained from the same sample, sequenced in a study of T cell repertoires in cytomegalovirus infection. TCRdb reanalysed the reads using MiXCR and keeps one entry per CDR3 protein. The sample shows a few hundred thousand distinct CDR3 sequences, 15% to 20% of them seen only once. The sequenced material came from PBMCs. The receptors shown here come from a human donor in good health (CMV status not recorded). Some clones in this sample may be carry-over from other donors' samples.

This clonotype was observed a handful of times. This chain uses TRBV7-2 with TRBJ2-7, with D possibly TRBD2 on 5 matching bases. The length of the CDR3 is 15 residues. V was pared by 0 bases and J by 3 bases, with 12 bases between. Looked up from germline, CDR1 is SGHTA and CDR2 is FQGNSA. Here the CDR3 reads CASSLAGFGDYEQYF. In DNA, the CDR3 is TGTGCCAGCAGCTTAGCCGGTTTCGGGGACTACGAGCAGTACTTC.

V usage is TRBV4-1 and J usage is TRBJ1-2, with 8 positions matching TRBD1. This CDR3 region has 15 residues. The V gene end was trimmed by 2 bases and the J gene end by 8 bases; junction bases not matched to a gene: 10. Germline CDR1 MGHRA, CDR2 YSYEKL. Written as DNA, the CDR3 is TGCGCCAGCAGCCAACCGAAGACCGGGACAGGAGGCTACACCTTC. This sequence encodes CASSQPKTGTGGYTF.

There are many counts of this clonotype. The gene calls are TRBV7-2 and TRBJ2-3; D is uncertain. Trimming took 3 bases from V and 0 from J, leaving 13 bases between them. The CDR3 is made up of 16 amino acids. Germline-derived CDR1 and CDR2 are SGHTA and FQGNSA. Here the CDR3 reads CASSFLGRTSTDTQYF. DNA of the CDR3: TGTGCCAGCAGCTTCCTAGGCCGAACTAGCACAGATACGCAGTATTTT.

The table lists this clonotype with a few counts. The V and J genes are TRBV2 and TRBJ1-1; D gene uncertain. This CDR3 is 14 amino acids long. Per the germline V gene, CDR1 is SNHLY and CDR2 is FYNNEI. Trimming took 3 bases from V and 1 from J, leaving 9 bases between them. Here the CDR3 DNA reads TGTGCCAGCAGTGAGAACAGCGAGAACACTGAAGCTTTCTTT. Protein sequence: CASSENSENTEAFF.

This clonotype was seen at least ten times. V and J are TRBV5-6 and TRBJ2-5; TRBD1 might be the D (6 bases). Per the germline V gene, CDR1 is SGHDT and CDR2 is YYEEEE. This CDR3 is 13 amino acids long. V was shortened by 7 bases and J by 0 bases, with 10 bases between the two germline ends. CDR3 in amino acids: CASRGQNQETQYF. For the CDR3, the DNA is TGTGCCAGCCGTGGACAGAACCAAGAGACCCAGTACTTC.